Reported below is one TCR beta chain. Its antigen remains unknown. The sample comes from a study of T-cell memory formation after mild COVID-19. For the study at large: Clusters were largely donor specific. Study-level results: Contracting CD4+ clones lay largely in CM and EM, with CD8+ ones residing in EMRA.

V lost 4 bases to trimming and J lost 7 bases; unmatched junction nucleotides: 0. CDR1 LGHDT and CDR2 YNNKEL come from the germline V gene (reference sequence). The CDR3 totals 11 residues. TCRdb reprocessed the 5' RACE reads via MiXCR and lists one record per CDR3 protein. This sample has 280,000 or so distinct CDR3 sequences, with under 20% found just once. V gene TRBV3-1 combines with J gene TRBJ2-7; 8 positions match TRBD1. The receptor comes from a man aged 18 to 29 who had mild COVID-19 (a few samples of this study predate the infection). Cell type and time point are not known. The source material was PBMCs or a T cell subset sorted from them (not recorded which). The CDR3: CASSRDREQYF. CDR3 nucleotide sequence: TGTGCCAGCAGCCGGGACAGGGAGCAGTACTTC.